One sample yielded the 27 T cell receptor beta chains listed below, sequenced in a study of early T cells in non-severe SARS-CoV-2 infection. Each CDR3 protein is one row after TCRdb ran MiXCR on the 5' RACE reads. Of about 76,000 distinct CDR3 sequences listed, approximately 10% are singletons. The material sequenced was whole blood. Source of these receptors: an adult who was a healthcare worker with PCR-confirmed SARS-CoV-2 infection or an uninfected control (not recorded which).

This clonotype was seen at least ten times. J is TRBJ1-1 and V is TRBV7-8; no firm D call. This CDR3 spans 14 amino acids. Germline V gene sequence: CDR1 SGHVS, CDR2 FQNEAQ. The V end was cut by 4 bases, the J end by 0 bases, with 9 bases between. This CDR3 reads CASSSMVVNTEAFF. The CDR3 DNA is TGTGCCAGCAGCTCGATGGTAGTGAACACTGAAGCTTTCTTT.

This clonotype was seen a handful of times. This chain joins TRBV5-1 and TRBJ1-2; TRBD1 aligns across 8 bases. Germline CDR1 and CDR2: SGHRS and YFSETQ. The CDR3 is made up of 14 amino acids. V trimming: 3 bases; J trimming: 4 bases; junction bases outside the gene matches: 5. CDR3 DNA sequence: TGCGCCAGCAGCTCCGACAGGGGCGGCTATGGCTACACCTTC. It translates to CASSSDRGGYGYTF.

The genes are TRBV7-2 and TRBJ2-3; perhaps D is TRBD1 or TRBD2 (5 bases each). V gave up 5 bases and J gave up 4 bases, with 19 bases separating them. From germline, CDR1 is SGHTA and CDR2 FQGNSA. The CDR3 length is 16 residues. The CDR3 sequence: CASSHRSVGAPDTQYF. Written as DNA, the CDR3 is TGTGCCAGCAGCCATAGGTCTGTCGGGGCCCCAGATACGCAGTATTTT.

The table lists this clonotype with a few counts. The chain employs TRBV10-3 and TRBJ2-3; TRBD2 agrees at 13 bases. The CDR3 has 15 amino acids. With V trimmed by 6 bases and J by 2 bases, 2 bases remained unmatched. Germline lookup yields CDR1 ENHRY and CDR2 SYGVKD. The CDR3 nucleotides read TGTGCCATCAGGGGGACTAGCGGGGACACAGATACGCAGTATTTT. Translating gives CAIRGTSGDTDTQYF.

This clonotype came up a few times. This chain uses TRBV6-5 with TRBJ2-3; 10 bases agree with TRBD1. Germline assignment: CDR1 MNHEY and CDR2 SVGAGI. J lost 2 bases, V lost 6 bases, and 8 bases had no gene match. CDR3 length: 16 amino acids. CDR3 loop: CASRPRTGGYTDTQYF. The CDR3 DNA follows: TGTGCCAGCAGACCCCGGACAGGGGGTTACACAGATACGCAGTATTTT.

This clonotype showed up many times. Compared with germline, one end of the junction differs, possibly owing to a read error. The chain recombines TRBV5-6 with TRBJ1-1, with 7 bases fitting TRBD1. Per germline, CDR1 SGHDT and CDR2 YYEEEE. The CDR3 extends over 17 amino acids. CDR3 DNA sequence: TGTGCCAGCAGTTTGGAGAAAGGGGGCGTGTCGGACACTGAAGCTTTCTTT. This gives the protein CASSLEKGGVSDTEAFF.

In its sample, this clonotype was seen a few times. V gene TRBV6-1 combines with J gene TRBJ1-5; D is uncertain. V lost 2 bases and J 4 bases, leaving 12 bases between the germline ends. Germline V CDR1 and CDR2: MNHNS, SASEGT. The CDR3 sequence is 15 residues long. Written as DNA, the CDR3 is TGTGCCAGCAGTGAACGGCGGATCGGGAATCAGCCCCAGCATTTT. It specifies CASSERRIGNQPQHF.

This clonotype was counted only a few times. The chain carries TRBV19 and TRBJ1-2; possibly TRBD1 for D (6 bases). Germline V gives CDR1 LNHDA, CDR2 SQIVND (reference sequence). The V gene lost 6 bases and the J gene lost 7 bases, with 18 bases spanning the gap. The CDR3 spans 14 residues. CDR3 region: CASSPKGGQVGYTF. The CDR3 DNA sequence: TGTGCCAGTAGCCCTAAAGGGGGGCAGGTTGGCTACACCTTC.

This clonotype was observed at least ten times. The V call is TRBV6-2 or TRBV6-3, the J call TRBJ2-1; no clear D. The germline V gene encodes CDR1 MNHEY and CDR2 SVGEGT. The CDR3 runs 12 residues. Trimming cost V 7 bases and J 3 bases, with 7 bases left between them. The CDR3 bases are TGTGCCAGCAAGGGTGTCTACAATGAGCAGTTCTTC. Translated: CASKGVYNEQFF.

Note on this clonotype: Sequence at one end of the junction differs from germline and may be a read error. CDR3 nucleotide sequence: TGTGCCAGCAGCCAAGTTAGGGAAGCTGAAGTTTTCTTT. It specifies CASSQVREAEVFF. This sequence joins TRBV6-2 or TRBV6-3 and TRBJ1-1, with D unresolved. This CDR3 contains 13 residues. Germline lookup yields CDR1 MNHEY and CDR2 SVGEGT.

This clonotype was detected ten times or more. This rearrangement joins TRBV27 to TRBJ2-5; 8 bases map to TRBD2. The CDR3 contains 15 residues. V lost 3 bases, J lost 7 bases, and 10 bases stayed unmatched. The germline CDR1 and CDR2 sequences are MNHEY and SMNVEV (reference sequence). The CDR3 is CASSLSSGPRGTQYF. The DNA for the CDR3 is TGTGCCAGCAGTTTGTCTAGCGGGCCCAGGGGGACCCAGTACTTC.

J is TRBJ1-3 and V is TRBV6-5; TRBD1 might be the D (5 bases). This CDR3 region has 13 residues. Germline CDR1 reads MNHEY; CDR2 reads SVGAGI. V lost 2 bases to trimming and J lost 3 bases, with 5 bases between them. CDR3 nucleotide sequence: TGTGCCAGCAGTTACAGGGGTGGAAACACCATATATTTT. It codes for CASSYRGGNTIYF.

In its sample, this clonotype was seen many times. CDR3 sequence (DNA): TGTGCCAGCAGTCCCGGGACCGAAAATTCACCCCTCCACTTT. It translates to CASSPGTENSPLHF. The V gene is TRBV12-3 or TRBV12-4, the J gene TRBJ1-6; D is perhaps TRBD1 (5 bases). The CDR3 length is 14 residues. V lost 5 bases to trimming and J lost 7 bases, with 12 bases between them.

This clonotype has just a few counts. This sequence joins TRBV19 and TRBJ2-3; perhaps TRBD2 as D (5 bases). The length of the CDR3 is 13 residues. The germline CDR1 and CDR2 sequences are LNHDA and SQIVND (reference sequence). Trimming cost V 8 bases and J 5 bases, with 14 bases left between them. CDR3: CASQNGVGDTQYF. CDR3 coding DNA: TGTGCCAGTCAGAACGGGGTTGGAGATACGCAGTATTTT.

CDR3 residues: CSVADRGGYGYTF. CDR3 sequence (DNA): TGCAGCGTCGCCGACAGGGGAGGGTATGGCTACACCTTC. The chain is built from TRBV29-1 and TRBJ1-2, with TRBD1 matching over 8 bases. From germline, CDR1 is SQVTM and CDR2 ANQGSEA. The CDR3 length is 13 residues. Unmatched junction bases numbered 8, after V lost 6 bases and J lost 5 bases.

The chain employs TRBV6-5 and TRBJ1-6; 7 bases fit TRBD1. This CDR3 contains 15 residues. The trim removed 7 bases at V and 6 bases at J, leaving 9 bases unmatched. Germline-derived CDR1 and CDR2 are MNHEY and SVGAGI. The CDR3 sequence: CASTIQGTLNSPLHF. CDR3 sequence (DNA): TGTGCCAGCACCATACAGGGGACCCTTAATTCACCCCTCCACTTT.

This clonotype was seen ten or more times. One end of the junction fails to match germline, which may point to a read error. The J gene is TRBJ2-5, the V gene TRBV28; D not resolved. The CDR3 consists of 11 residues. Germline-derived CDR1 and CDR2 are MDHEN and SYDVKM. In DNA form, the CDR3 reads TGTGCCAGCACTTTAGGAGAGACCCAGTACTTC. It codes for CASTLGETQYF.

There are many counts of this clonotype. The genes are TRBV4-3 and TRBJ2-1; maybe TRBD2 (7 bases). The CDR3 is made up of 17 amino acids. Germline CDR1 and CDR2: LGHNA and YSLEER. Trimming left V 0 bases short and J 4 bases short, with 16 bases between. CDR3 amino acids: CASSQDKAGATYNEQFF. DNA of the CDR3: TGCGCCAGCAGCCAAGATAAGGCGGGGGCGACTTACAATGAGCAGTTCTTC.

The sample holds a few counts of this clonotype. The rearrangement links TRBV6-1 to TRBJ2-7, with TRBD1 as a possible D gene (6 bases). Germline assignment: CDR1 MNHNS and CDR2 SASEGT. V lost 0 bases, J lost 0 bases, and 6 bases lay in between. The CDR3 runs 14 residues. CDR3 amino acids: CASSEADSSYEQYF. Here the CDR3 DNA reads TGTGCCAGCAGTGAAGCGGACAGCTCCTACGAGCAGTACTTC.

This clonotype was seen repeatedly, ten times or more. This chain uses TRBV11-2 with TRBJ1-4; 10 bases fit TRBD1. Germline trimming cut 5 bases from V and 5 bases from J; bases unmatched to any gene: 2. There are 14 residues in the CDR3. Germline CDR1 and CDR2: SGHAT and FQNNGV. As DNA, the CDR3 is TGTGCCAGCAGCAGACAGGGGGCGAATGAAAAACTGTTTTTT. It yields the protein CASSRQGANEKLFF.

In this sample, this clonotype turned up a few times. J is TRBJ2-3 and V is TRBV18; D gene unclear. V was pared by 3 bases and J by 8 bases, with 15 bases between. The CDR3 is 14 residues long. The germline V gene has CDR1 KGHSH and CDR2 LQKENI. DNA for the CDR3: TGTGCCAGCTCACCTAGGGTAATGGAGAGTACGCAGTATTTT. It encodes CASSPRVMESTQYF.

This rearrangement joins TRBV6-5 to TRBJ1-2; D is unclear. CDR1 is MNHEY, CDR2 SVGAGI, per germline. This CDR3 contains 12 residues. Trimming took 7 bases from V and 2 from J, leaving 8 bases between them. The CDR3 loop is CASISPNYGYTF. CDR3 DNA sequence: TGTGCCAGCATATCTCCGAACTATGGCTACACCTTC.

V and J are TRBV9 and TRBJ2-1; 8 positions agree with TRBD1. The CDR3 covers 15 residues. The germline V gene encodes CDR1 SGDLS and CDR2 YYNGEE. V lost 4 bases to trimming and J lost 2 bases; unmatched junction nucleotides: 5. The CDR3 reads CASSPRDRTYNEQFF. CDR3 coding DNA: TGTGCCAGCAGCCCTAGGGACAGGACCTACAATGAGCAGTTCTTC.

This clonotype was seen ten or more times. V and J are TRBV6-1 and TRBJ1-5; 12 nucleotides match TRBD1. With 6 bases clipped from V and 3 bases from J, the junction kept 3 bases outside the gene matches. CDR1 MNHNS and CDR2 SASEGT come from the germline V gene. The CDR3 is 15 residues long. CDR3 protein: CASRGTGGNNQPQHF. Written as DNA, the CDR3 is TGTGCCAGCAGGGGGACAGGGGGCAACAATCAGCCCCAGCATTTT.

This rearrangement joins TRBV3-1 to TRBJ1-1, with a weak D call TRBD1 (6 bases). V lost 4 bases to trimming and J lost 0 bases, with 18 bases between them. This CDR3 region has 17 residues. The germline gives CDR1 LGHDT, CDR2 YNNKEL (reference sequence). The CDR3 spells CASSRFIGTPMNTEAFF. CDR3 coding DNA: TGTGCCAGCAGCCGGTTCATTGGGACACCGATGAACACTGAAGCTTTCTTT.

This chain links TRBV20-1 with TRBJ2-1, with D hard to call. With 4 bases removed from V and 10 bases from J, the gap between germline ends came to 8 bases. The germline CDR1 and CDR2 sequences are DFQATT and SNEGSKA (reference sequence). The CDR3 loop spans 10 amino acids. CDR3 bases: TGCAGTGCTATTCTTTTAGAGCAGTTCTTC. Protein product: CSAILLEQFF.

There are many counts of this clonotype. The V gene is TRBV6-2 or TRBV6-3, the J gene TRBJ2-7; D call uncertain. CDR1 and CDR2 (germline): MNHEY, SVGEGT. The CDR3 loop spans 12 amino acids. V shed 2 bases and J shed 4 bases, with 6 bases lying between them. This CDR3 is CASSYPDYEQYF. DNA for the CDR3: TGTGCCAGCAGTTACCCTGATTACGAGCAGTACTTC.